The 13 T cell receptor beta chains below all came from one sample that was sequenced in a study of blood T cell repertoires in COVID-19. Using immunoSEQ multiplex PCR, the repertoire was profiled, and TCRdb retains in-frame clones only, with some absent. The table lists some 170,000 clones, roughly 84% of them singletons, with around 7% in the top ten. The sample taken for sequencing was peripheral blood. The receptors were sampled from a woman aged 40 to 49 with COVID-19, enrolled during active disease.

The V and J genes are TRBV23-1 and TRBJ2-7, with no clear D. TRBV23-1 is an ORF for which the function is uncertain. This CDR3 has 15 residues. Trimming took 1 base from V and 0 from J, leaving 10 bases between them. The CDR3: CASSQFLSSSYEQYF. The CDR3 bases are TGCGCCAGCAGTCAATTCCTGAGTAGCTCCTACGAGCAGTACTTC.

The chain links TRBV27 to TRBJ2-7, with 7 bases lining up with TRBD2. This CDR3 is 13 amino acids long. Germline lookup yields CDR1 MNHEY and CDR2 SMNVEV (reference sequence). Trimming cost V 7 bases and J 6 bases; bases outside gene matches: 9. For the CDR3, the DNA is TGTGCCAGCATCACAATGGGGGGGGGCGAGCAGTACTTC. Protein sequence: CASITMGGGEQYF.

The chain couples TRBV2 to TRBJ2-6, with D possibly matching TRBD1 (5 bases). Germline V lookup: CDR1 SNHLY, CDR2 FYNNEI. The CDR3 is 16 amino acids. Trimming took 8 bases from V and 4 from J, leaving 18 bases between them. The CDR3 DNA reads as TGTGCCAGCTTGAGACAGCCGGTCCGGGGGGCCAACGTCCTGACTTTC. Its translation: CASLRQPVRGANVLTF.

The genes are TRBV4-2 and TRBJ1-1; the D gene is possibly TRBD1 (6 bases). CDR1 and CDR2 (germline): LGHNA, YNFKEQ. CDR3 length: 14 residues. The ends were cut back, 8 bases at V and 5 bases at J, with 18 bases in the middle. This CDR3 is CASGPLDRRTEAFF. The CDR3 DNA follows: TGTGCCAGCGGACCTTTAGACAGGCGGACTGAAGCTTTCTTT.

V usage is TRBV6-5 and J usage is TRBJ2-7, with D possibly matching TRBD1 (6 bases). This CDR3 has 13 amino acids. V dropped 10 bases and J dropped 1 base, with 14 bases sitting between them. The germline CDR1 and CDR2 sequences are MNHEY and SVGAGI. DNA for the CDR3: TGTGCCACCCCTGGGCAGGGGTCCTACGAGCAGTACTTC. This translates into CATPGQGSYEQYF.

This sequence joins TRBV11-2 and TRBJ1-2; D is possibly TRBD1 (6 bases). V was clipped by 1 base and J by 2 bases, with 8 bases between them. The germline CDR1 and CDR2 sequences are SGHAT and FQNNGV. This CDR3 spans 14 amino acids. As DNA, the CDR3 is TGTGCCAGCAGCTTAGCCGGGACAAACTATGGCTACACCTTC. Translation: CASSLAGTNYGYTF.

V usage is TRBV6-2 or TRBV6-3 and J usage is TRBJ2-7, with TRBD2 matching over 8 bases. J lost 2 bases, V lost 2 bases, and 8 bases had no gene match. Germline V gene sequence: CDR1 MNHEY, CDR2 SVGEGT. This CDR3 has 16 amino acids. DNA for the CDR3: TGTGCCAGCAGTTACCCCCTAGCGGGTATAGCCTACGAGCAGTACTTC. Encoded protein: CASSYPLAGIAYEQYF.

The chain is built from TRBV27 and TRBJ1-6, with TRBD1 matching over 7 bases. The CDR3 runs to 14 residues. Germline CDR1 and CDR2: MNHEY and SMNVEV (reference sequence). With V trimmed by 6 bases and J by 9 bases, 8 bases remained unmatched. CDR3 amino acids: CASRRGQGSSPLHF. The CDR3 bases are TGTGCCAGCAGGAGGGGGCAGGGGAGTTCACCCCTCCACTTT.

V is TRBV7-8 and J is TRBJ1-4, with D possibly being TRBD1 (5 bases). The V gene lost 5 bases and the J gene lost 10 bases, with 17 bases spanning the gap. The CDR3 covers 14 residues. Germline CDR1 reads SGHVS; CDR2 reads FQNEAQ. The chain's CDR3 is CASSPTGGYVKLFF. The DNA of the CDR3 is TGTGCCAGCAGCCCAACGGGGGGATACGTAAAACTGTTTTTT. The whole variable domain, filled in from reference TRBV7-8 and TRBJ1-4, reads GAGVSQSPRYKVAKRGQDVALRCDPISGHVSLFWYQQALGQGPEFLTYFQNEAQLDKSGLPSDRFFAERPEGSVSTLKIQRTQQEDSAVYLCASSPTGGYVKLFFGSGTQLSVL.

This sequence joins TRBV5-1 and TRBJ2-3, with TRBD2 matching over 10 bases. CDR3 size: 15 residues. Losses at the gene ends were 4 bases for V and 4 bases for J; bases not matched to a gene: 6. The germline V gene has CDR1 SGHRS and CDR2 YFSETQ. In DNA, the CDR3 is TGCGCCAGCAGCCTCGAGCGGGAGGGGGCAGATACGCAGTATTTT. Protein product: CASSLEREGADTQYF.

The genes are TRBV19 and TRBJ1-4; 7 bases fit TRBD1. In germline, CDR1 is LNHDA, CDR2 SQIVND (reference sequence). V shed 10 bases and J 6 bases; nucleotides not matched to a gene: 5. The CDR3 runs to 12 residues. The CDR3 sequence: CATSDRDEKLFF. CDR3 nucleotides: TGTGCCACCTCCGACAGGGATGAAAAACTGTTTTTT.

The V gene is TRBV19, the J gene TRBJ1-1, with no clear D. The germline V gene encodes CDR1 LNHDA and CDR2 SQIVND (reference sequence). The germline V and J ends were trimmed by 10 bases and 4 bases, with 19 bases remaining between them. This CDR3 has 14 residues. The CDR3 DNA reads TGTGCCACCCGCCCCCGGGGTCGAGGCACTGAAGCTTTCTTT. It encodes CATRPRGRGTEAFF.

V usage is TRBV12-3 or TRBV12-4 and J usage is TRBJ1-1; TRBD1 is a possible D gene (6 bases). The CDR3 has 13 amino acids. The ends were cut back, 6 bases at V and 4 bases at J, with 12 bases in the middle. The CDR3, as DNA: TGTGCCAGCAGCCAAACAGGGACCACTGAAGCTTTCTTT. This codes for CASSQTGTTEAFF.